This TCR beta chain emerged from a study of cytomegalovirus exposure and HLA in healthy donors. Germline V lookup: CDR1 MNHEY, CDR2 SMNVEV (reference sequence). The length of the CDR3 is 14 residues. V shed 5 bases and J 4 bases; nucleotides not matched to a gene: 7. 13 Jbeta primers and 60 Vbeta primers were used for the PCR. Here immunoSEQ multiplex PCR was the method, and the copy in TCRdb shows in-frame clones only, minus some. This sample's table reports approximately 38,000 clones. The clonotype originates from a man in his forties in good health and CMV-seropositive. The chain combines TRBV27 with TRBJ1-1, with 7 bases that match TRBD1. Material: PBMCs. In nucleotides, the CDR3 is TGTGCCAGCAGTGTAAGGGACAGATCCACTGAAGCTTTCTTT. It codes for CASSVRDRSTEAFF.